This T cell receptor beta chain originates from a study of CD4 T cells in relation to SARS-CoV-2 and coronaviruses. Unexposed donor CD4+ T cells date from about 2011-2018, before the COVID-19 pandemic. Sequencing was performed with immunoSEQ multiplex PCR; in TCRdb, only in-frame clones are kept and a portion is missing. The table lists about 65,000 clones, about 87% of them singletons, with around 1.6% in the top ten. There are a few counts of this clone. The germline V gene encodes CDR1 KGHSH and CDR2 LQKENI. The CDR3 sequence is 14 residues long. The ends lost 6 bases at V and 0 bases at J; junction bases unmatched: 4.

The sequenced sample consisted of memory CD4+ T cells from PBMCs. The receptor was derived from a human donor in good health. This rearrangement joins TRBV18 to TRBJ1-2, with 7 bases fitting TRBD1. The chain's CDR3 is CASSKGAANYGYTF. The CDR3 DNA follows: TGTGCCAGCTCTAAGGGGGCGGCTAACTATGGCTACACCTTC.